This T cell receptor (beta chain) was obtained from a study of CD8+ T cells in alopecia areata. Background on the study: At a dose of 5 to 10 mg twice daily, oral tofacitinib was given to treated patients.

Isolated RNA was reverse transcribed into cDNA used as the sequencing template. Some clones are missing from TCRdb's copy, which holds only in-frame ones; the method was immunoSEQ multiplex PCR. The data contain around 140,000 clones, around 58% of them singletons. The CDR3 loop spans 11 amino acids. V gave up 5 bases and J gave up 2 bases, with 7 bases separating them. CDR1 and CDR2 from the germline V gene are DFQATT and SNEGSKA (reference sequence). The rearrangement joins TRBV20-1 to TRBJ2-7; D is unresolved. This material consisted of CD4+ T cells sorted from blood, taken at week 0. This TCR was recovered from a human donor with alopecia areata. The CDR3 sequence: CSAPDPYEQYF. CDR3 in DNA: TGCAGTGCTCCGGACCCCTACGAGCAGTACTTC.